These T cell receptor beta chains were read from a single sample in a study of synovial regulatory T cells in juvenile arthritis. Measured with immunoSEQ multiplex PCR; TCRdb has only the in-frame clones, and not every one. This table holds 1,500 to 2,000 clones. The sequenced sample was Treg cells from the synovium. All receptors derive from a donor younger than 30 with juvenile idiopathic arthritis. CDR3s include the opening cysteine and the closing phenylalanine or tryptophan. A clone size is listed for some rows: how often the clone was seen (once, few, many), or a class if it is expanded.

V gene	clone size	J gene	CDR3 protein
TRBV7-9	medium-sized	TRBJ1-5	CASSLDRGDGNQPQHF
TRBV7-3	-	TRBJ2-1	CASSRWISGDNEQFF
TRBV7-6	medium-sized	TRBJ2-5	CASSRVGGQETQYF
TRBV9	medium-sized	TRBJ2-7	CASSESGTGVHEQYF
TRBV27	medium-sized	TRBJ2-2	CASSLGSGGPGELFF
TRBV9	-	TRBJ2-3	CASSPVGLGLAGLTDTQYF
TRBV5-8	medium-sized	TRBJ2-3	CASSLKVPLSTDTQYF
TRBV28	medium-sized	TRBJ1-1	CASSLPGRGTEAFF
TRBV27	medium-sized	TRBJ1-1	CASSLNSLRVNTEAFF
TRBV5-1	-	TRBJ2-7	CASRGYESSYEQYF
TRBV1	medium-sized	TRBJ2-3	CTSSPWREEADTQYF
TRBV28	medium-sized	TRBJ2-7	CASSASGVSGRPHLEQYF
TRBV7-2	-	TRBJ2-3	CASSARLVIPDTQYF
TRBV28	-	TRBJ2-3	CASSRTGPLPTDTQYF
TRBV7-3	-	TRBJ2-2	CASSPLGINTGELFF
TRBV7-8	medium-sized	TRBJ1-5	CASSLPGGVQGQPQHF
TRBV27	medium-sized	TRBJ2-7	CASRGLAGSSYEQYF
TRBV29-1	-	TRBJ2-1	CSVERVGPGLPVSYNEQFF
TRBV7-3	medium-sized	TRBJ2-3	CASSPSGSTDTQYF